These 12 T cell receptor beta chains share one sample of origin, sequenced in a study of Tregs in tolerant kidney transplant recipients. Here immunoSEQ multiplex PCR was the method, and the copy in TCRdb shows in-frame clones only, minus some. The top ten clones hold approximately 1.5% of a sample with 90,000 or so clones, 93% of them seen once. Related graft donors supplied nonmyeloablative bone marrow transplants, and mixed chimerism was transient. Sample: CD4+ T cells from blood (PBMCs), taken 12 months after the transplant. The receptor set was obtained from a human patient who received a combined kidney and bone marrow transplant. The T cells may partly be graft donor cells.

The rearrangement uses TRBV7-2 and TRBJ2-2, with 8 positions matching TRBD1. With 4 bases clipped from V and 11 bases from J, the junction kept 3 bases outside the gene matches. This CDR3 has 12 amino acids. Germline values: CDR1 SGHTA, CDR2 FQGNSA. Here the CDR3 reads CASSSDREELFF. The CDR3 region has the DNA TGTGCCAGCAGCTCGGACAGGGAAGAGCTGTTTTTT.

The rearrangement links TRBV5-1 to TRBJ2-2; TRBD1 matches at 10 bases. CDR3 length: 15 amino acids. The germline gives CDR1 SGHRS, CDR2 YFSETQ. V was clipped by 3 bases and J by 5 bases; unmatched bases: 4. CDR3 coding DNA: TGCGCCAGCAGCTGGGGACAGGGGAGAACCGGGGAGCTGTTTTTT. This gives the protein CASSWGQGRTGELFF.

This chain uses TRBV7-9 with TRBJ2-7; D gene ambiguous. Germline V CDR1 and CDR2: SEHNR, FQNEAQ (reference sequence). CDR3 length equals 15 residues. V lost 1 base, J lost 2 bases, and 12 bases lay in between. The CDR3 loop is CASSLGQTTAYEQYF. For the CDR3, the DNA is TGTGCCAGCAGCTTAGGACAAACCACGGCCTACGAGCAGTACTTC.

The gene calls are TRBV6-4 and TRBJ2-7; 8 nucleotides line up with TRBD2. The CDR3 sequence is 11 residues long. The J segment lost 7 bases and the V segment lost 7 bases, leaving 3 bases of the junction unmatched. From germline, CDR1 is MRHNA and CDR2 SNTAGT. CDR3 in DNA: TGTGCCAGCAACGCGGGGGGTGAGCAGTACTTC. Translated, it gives CASNAGGEQYF.

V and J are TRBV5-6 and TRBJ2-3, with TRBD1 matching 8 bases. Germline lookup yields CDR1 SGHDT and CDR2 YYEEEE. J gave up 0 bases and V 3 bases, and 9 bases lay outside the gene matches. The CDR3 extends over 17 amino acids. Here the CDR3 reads CASSSLLTGASTDTQYF. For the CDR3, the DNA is TGTGCCAGCAGCTCCCTATTGACAGGGGCCAGCACAGATACGCAGTATTTT.

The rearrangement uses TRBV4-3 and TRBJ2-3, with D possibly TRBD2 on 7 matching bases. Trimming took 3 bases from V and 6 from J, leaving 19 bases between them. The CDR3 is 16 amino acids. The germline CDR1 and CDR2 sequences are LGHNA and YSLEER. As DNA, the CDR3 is TGCGCCAGCAGCCAGGATTTGGGGGGGGCCGTGGATACGCAGTATTTT. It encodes CASSQDLGGAVDTQYF.

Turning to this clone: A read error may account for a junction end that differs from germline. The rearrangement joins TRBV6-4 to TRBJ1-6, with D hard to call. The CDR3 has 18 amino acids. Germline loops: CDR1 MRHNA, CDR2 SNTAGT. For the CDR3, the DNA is TGTGCCAGGCTTTGGTCGATCATTATCTCCAACTATAATTCCCCCCTCCACTTT. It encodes CARLWSIIISNYNSPLHF.

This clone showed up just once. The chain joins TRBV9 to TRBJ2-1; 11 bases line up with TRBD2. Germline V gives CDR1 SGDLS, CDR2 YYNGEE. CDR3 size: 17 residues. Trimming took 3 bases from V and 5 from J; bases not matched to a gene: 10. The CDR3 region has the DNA TGTGCCAGCAGCGCCTTTGAAACTAGCGGGGGTAACAATGAGCAGTTCTTC. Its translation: CASSAFETSGGNNEQFF.

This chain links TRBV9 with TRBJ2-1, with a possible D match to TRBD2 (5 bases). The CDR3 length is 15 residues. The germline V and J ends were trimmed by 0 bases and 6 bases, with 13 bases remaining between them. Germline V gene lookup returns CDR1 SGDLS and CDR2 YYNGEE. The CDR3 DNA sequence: TGTGCCAGCAGCGTAGGTTTGGAGGTACTCAATGAGCAGTTCTTC. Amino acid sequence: CASSVGLEVLNEQFF.

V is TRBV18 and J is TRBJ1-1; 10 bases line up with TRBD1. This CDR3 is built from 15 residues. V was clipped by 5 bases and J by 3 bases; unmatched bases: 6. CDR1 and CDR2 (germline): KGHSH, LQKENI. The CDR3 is CASSTTGGADTEAFF. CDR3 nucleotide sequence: TGTGCCAGCTCAACGACAGGGGGCGCGGACACTGAAGCTTTCTTT.

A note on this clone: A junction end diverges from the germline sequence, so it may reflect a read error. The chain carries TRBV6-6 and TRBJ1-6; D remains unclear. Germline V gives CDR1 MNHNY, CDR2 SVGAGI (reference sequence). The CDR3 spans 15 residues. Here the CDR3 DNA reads TGTGCCAGCAGTGCCCTGGACTCCTATAATTCCCCCCTCCACTTT. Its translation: CASSALDSYNSPLHF.

The CDR3 nucleotides read TGTGCCAGCAGCCTGGGACAGGGGAGTAATGAGCAGTTCTTC. Translated: CASSLGQGSNEQFF. The chain combines TRBV7-8 with TRBJ2-1, with 10 nucleotides matching TRBD1. V gave up 5 bases and J gave up 7 bases; unmatched junction bases: 5. In germline, CDR1 is SGHVS, CDR2 FQNEAQ. The CDR3 spans 14 residues.